Shown below are 8 T cell receptor beta chains from a single sample sequenced in a study of graft-versus-host responses after intestinal transplantation (dated by TCRdb to the early 2020s). The protocol used for the library was the immunoSEQ multiplex PCR assay. In TCRdb, the immuneACCESS table is reduced to in-frame sequences with V and J assigned. These tables do not hold every clone; where another copy was compared, an unresolved V gene accounts for under half, and the others remain unexplained. Across this sample there are 950 to 1,500 clones, with 83% seen only once. Of the sample, 7.5% to 8.5% falls within the top ten clones. Sequenced here: PBMCs, sampled 7 days after intestinal transplantation. The receptors derive from a human patient who received an intestinal transplant, so some T cells may come from the graft donor.

The rearrangement joins TRBV19 to TRBJ2-1; 8 nucleotides align to TRBD1. Germline CDR1 and CDR2: LNHDA and SQIVND (reference sequence). The CDR3 loop spans 16 amino acids. The trim removed 4 bases at V and 1 base at J, leaving 6 bases unmatched. CDR3 sequence reads: CASSNGQGKSYNEQFF. The CDR3 DNA follows: TGTGCCAGTAGTAACGGACAGGGTAAATCCTACAATGAGCAGTTCTTC.

The gene calls are TRBV6-5 and TRBJ1-2, with D unclear. CDR1 is MNHEY and CDR2 is SVGAGI in the germline V gene. Deletions cut 4 bases from V and 4 bases from J, with 10 bases between. The CDR3 runs to 13 residues. The CDR3 here is CASSSQDFYGYTF. The CDR3 DNA reads TGTGCCAGCAGTTCCCAGGACTTCTATGGCTACACCTTC.

The rearrangement links TRBV14 to TRBJ2-7, with TRBD1 as a possible D gene (6 bases). Between the trimmed V and J ends, which lost 8 bases and 1 base, there was a span of 18 bases. CDR1 SGHDN and CDR2 FVKESK come from the germline V gene. The CDR3 runs 15 residues. The CDR3 bases are TGTGCCAGCGGCCGAGGGCAGGGGCCTTCCTACGAGCAGTACTTC. Encoded protein: CASGRGQGPSYEQYF.

CDR3 coding DNA: TGTGCCAGCAGTGAAGTTCGGAGCGGGAGGCTGGACTCCTACGAGCAGTACTTC. It codes for CASSEVRSGRLDSYEQYF. V gene TRBV2 combines with J gene TRBJ2-7; 9 nucleotides match TRBD2. J lost 0 bases, V lost 1 base, and 10 bases had no gene match. Germline values: CDR1 SNHLY, CDR2 FYNNEI. The CDR3 covers 18 residues.

The chain carries TRBV28 and TRBJ2-5, with 14 bases lining up with TRBD2. The V gene's germline CDR1 is MDHEN and CDR2 SYDVKM. This CDR3 contains 16 residues. J was trimmed by 4 bases and V by 3 bases; bases with no gene match: 4. Here the CDR3 reads CASSFLTSGRGETQYF. CDR3 coding DNA: TGTGCCAGCAGTTTCCTGACTAGCGGGAGGGGAGAGACCCAGTACTTC.

This chain connects TRBV6-1 to TRBJ2-1; 8 positions match TRBD1. The CDR3 has 15 residues. CDR1 and CDR2 (germline): MNHNS, SASEGT. Losses at the gene ends were 0 bases for V and 9 bases for J; bases not matched to a gene: 7. CDR3 DNA sequence: TGTGCCAGCAGTGAAGCGGACAGGGTGGCGGGTGAGCAGTTCTTC. This sequence encodes CASSEADRVAGEQFF.

This clone was observed once. V usage is TRBV28 and J usage is TRBJ2-7, with a possible D match to TRBD1 (7 bases). Trimming took off 2 bases at V and 7 bases at J, with 18 bases between the two ends. The CDR3 has 15 amino acids. Germline V CDR1 and CDR2: MDHEN, SYDVKM. The CDR3 spells CASSLMVKGAGEQYF. DNA of the CDR3: TGTGCCAGCAGTTTAATGGTGAAGGGGGCGGGGGAGCAGTACTTC.

The chain has TRBV2 and TRBJ2-1, with 7 nucleotides matching TRBD2. The CDR3 runs 15 residues. CDR1 and CDR2 from the germline V gene are SNHLY and FYNNEI. V trimming: 3 bases; J trimming: 4 bases; junction bases outside the gene matches: 6. The DNA of the CDR3 is TGTGCCAGCAGTGAGCTGGCGGGAGAGTACAATGAGCAGTTCTTC. This codes for CASSELAGEYNEQFF.